This T cell receptor beta chain stems from a study of CD8 T cells in Susac syndrome. The CDR3 length is 14 residues. The V gene end was trimmed by 2 bases and the J gene end by 6 bases; junction bases not matched to a gene: 5. In germline, CDR1 is MNHEY, CDR2 SVGAGI. Random hexamers were used to reverse transcribe the RNA input (about 0.5 to 1 ug). One entry per CDR3 protein results from TCRdb running MiXCR on the immunoSEQ multiplex PCR reads. Of some 240,000 distinct CDR3 sequences in the sample, less than 96% are singletons; the top ten hold 0.1%. The specimen sequenced was CD4+ T cells from PBMCs. The clonotype comes from a human donor with Susac syndrome. The chain joins TRBV6-5 to TRBJ1-1, with 8 positions matching TRBD1. CDR3 region: CASSYRQGLAEAFF. The CDR3 DNA is TGTGCCAGCAGTTACAGACAGGGGCTCGCTGAAGCTTTCTTT.